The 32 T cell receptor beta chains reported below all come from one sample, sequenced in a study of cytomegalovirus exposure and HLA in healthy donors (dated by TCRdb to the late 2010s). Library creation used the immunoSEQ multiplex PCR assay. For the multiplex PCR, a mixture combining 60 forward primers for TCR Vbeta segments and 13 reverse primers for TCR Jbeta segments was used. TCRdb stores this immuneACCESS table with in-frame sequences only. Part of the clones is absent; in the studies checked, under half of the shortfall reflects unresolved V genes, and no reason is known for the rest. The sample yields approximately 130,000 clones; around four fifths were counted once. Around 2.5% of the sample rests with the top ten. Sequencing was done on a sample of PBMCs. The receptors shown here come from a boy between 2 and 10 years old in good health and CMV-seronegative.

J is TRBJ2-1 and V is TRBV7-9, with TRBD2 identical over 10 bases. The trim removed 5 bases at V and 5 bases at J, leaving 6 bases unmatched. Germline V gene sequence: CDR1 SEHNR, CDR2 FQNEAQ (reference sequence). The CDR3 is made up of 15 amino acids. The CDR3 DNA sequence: TGTGCCAGCAGCCAAGCGGGGGGGCCGCACAATGAGCAGTTCTTC. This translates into CASSQAGGPHNEQFF. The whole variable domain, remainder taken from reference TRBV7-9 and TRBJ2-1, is DTGVSQNPRHKITKRGQNVTFRCDPISEHNRLYWYRQTLGQGPEFLTYFQNEAQLEKSRLLSDRFSAERPKGSFSTLEIQRTEQGDSAMYLCASSQAGGPHNEQFFGPGTRLTVL.

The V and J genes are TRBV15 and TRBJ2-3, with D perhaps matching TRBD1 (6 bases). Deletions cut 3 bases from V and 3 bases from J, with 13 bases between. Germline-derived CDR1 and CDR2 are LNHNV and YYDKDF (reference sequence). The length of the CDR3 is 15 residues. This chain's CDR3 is CATSRLGQGTDTQYF. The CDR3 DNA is TGTGCCACCAGCAGGCTAGGGCAGGGGACAGATACGCAGTATTTT.

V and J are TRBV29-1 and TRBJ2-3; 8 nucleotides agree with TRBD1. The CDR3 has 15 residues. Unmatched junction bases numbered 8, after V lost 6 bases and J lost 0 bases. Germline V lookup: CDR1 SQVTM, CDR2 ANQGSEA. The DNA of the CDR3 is TGCAGCGTGTCCCGGACAGGGACTAGCACAGATACGCAGTATTTT. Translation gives CSVSRTGTSTDTQYF.

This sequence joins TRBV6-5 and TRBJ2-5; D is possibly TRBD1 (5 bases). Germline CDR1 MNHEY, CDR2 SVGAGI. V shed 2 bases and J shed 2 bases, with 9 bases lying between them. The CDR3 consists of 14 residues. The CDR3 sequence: CASSYAPGQETQYF. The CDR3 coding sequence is TGTGCCAGCAGTTACGCGCCAGGGCAAGAGACCCAGTACTTC.

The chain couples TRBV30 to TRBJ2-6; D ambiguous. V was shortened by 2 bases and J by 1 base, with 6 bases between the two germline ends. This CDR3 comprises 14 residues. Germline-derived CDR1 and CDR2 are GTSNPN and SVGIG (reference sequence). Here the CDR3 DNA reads TGTGCCTGGAGTAGAGGTTCTGGGGCCAACGTCCTGACTTTC. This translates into CAWSRGSGANVLTF. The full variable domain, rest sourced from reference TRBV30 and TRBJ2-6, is SQTIHQWPATLVQPVGSPLSLECTVEGTSNPNLYWYRQAAGRGLQLLFYSVGIGQISSEVPQNLSASRPQDRQFILSSKKLLLSDSGFYLCAWSRGSGANVLTFGAGSRLTVL.

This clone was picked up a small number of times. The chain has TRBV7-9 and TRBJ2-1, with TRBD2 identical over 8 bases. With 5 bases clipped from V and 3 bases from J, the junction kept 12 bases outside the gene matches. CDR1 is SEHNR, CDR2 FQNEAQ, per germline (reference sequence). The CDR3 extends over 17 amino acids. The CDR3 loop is CASSPRGAGEHYNEQFF. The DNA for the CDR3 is TGTGCCAGCAGCCCCCGGGGAGCGGGAGAACACTACAATGAGCAGTTCTTC.

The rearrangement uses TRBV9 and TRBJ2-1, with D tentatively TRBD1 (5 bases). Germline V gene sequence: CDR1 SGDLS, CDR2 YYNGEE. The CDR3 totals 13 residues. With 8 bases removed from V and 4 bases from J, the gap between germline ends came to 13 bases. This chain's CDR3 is CASGQSTYNEQFF. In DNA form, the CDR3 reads TGTGCCAGTGGACAATCGACGTACAATGAGCAGTTCTTC.

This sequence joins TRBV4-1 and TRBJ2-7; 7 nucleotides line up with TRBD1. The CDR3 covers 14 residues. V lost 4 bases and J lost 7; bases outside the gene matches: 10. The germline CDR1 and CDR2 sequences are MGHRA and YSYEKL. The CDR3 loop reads CASSLGQEVEEQYF. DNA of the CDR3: TGCGCCAGCAGCCTCGGACAGGAGGTGGAAGAGCAGTACTTC.

CDR3 loop: CASSEFGASGNEQFF. Written as DNA, the CDR3 is TGTGCCAGCAGTGAATTCGGGGCTAGCGGAAATGAGCAGTTCTTC. The chain employs TRBV2 and TRBJ2-1, with TRBD2 identical over 7 bases. V lost 2 bases, J lost 7 bases, and 8 bases stayed unmatched. Per germline, CDR1 SNHLY and CDR2 FYNNEI. The CDR3 sequence is 15 residues long.

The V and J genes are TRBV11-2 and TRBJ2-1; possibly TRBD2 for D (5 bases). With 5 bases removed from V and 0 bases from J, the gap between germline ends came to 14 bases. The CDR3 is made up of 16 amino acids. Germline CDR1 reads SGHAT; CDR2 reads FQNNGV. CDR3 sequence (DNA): TGTGCCAGCAGCCCGCTTTCGGGGAGCTCCTACAATGAGCAGTTCTTC. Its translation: CASSPLSGSSYNEQFF.

CDR3 sequence (DNA): TGTGCCAGCAGTGATTCGGCGGATAATAACTATGGCTACACCTTC. It is translated as CASSDSADNNYGYTF. This chain uses TRBV6-1 with TRBJ1-2, with D hard to call. Germline assignment: CDR1 MNHNS and CDR2 SASEGT. Trimming stripped 3 bases from V and 1 base from J, with 12 bases between. The CDR3 loop spans 15 amino acids.

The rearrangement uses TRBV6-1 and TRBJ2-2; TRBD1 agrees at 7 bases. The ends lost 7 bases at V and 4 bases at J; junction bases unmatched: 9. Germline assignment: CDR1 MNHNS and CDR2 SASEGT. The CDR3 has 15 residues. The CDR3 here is CASNQGQDSTGELFF. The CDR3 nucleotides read TGTGCCAGCAACCAAGGACAGGATAGCACCGGGGAGCTGTTTTTT.

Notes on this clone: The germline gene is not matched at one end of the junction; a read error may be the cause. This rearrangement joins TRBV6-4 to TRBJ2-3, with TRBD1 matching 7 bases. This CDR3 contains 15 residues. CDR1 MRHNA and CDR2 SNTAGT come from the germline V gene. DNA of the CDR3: TGTGCCAGCCGTGAGGGACAGTTTCCCACAGATACGCAGTATTTT. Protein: CASREGQFPTDTQYF.

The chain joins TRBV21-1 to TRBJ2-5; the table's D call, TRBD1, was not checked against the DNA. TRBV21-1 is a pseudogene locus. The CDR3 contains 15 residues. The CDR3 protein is CASSSKGAHQETQYF. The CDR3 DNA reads TGTGCCAGCAGCTCAAAAGGGGCGCACCAAGAGACCCAGTACTTC.

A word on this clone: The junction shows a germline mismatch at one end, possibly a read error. The CDR3 reads CSSSSDSYSPLHF. In DNA form, the CDR3 reads TGTTCCAGCAGCTCTGACAGTTATTCACCCCTCCACTTT. This chain uses TRBV7-9 with TRBJ1-6; the D gene is possibly TRBD1 (5 bases). The CDR3 is 13 residues long. Germline-derived CDR1 and CDR2 are SEHNR and FQNEAQ (reference sequence).

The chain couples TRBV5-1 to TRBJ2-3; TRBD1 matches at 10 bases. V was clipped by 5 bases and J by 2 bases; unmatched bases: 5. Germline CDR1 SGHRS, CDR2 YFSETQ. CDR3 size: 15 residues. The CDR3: CASSTGTGDTDTQYF. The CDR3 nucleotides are TGCGCCAGCAGTACCGGGACAGGGGACACAGATACGCAGTATTTT.

In nucleotides, the CDR3 is TGTGCCAGCAGAACAGGGGCCGGCACAGATACGCAGTATTTT. It translates to CASRTGAGTDTQYF. The chain employs TRBV13 and TRBJ2-3; 7 positions match TRBD1. The CDR3 has 14 residues. V lost 6 bases to trimming and J lost 1 base; unmatched junction nucleotides: 4. In germline, CDR1 is PRHDT, CDR2 FYEKMQ (reference sequence).

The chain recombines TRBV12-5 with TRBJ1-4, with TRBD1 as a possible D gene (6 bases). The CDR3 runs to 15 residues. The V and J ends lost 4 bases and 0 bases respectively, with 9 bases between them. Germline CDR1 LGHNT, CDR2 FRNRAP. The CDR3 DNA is TGTGCTAGTGGTTCCGGACAGACAACTAATGAAAAACTGTTTTTT. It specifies CASGSGQTTNEKLFF.

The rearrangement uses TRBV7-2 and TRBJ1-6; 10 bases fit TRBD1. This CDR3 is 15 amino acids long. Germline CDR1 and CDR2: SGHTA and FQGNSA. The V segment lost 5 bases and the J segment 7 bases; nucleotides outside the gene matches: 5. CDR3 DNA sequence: TGTGCCAGCAGCCCCTGGGACAGGGGAAATTCACCCCTCCACTTT. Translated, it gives CASSPWDRGNSPLHF.

CDR3 loop: CASSHSGDRLPSGANVLTF. The CDR3 nucleotides are TGTGCCAGTAGTCATTCGGGGGACAGGCTCCCCTCTGGGGCCAACGTCCTGACTTTC. The chain combines TRBV19 with TRBJ2-6; 8 bases match TRBD1. The V gene's germline CDR1 is LNHDA and CDR2 SQIVND (reference sequence). This CDR3 spans 19 amino acids. V lost 5 bases to trimming and J lost 0 bases; unmatched junction nucleotides: 12.

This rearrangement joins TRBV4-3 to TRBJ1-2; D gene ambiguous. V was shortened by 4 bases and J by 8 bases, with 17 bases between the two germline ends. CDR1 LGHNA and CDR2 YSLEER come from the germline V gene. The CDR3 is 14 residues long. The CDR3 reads CASSPRMGEDGYTF. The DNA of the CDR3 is TGCGCCAGCAGCCCAAGGATGGGAGAGGACGGCTACACCTTC.

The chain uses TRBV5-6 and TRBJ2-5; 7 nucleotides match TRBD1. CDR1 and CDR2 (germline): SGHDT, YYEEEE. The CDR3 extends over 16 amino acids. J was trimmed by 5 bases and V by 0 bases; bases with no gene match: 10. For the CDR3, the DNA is TGTGCCAGCAGCTTGGCCGGAACAGGGGAAGGGGAGACCCAGTACTTC. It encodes CASSLAGTGEGETQYF.

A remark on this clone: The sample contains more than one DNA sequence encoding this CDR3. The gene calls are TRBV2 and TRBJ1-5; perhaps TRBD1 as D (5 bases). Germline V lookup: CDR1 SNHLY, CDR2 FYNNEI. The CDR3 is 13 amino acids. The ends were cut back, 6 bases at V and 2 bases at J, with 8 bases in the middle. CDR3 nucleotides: TGTGCCAGCAGGTCGACAGGCAATCAGCCCCAGCATTTT. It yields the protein CASRSTGNQPQHF.

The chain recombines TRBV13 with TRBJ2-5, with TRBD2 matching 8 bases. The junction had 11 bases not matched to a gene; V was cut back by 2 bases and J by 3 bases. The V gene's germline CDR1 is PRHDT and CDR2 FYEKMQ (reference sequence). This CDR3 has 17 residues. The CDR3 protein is CASSLYGWPAGEETQYF. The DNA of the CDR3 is TGTGCCAGCAGCTTATACGGCTGGCCAGCGGGAGAAGAGACCCAGTACTTC.

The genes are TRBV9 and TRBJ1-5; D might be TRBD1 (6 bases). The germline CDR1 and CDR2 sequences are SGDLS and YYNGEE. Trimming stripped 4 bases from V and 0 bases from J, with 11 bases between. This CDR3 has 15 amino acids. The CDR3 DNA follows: TGTGCCAGCAGCCCAGGACAGATTAGCAATCAGCCCCAGCATTTT. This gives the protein CASSPGQISNQPQHF.

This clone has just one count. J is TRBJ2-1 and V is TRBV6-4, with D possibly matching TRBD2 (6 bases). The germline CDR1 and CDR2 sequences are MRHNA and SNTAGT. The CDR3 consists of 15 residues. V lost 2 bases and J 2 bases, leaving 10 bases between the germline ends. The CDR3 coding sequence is TGTGCCAGCAGTGACGGGGTAGCGGCCTACAATGAGCAGTTCTTC. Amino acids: CASSDGVAAYNEQFF.

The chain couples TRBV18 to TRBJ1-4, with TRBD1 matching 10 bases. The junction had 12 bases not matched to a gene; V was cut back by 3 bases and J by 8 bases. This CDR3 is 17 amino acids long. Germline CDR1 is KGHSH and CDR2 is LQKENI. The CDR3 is CASSPKPTGTGEEKLFF. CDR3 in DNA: TGTGCCAGCTCACCGAAGCCGACCGGGACAGGGGAAGAAAAACTGTTTTTT. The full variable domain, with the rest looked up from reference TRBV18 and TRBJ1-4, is NAGVMQNPRHLVRRRGQEARLRCSPMKGHSHVYWYRQLPEEGLKFMVYLQKENIIDESGMPKERFSAEFPKEGPSILRIQQVVRGDSAAYFCASSPKPTGTGEEKLFFGSGTQLSVL.

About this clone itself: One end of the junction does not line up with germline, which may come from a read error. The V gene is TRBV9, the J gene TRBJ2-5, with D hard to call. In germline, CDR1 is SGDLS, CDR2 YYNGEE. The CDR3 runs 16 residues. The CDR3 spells CASSVAPRPAQEAQYF. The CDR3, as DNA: TGTGCCAGCAGCGTAGCCCCCCGGCCTGCCCAAGAGGCCCAGTACTTC.

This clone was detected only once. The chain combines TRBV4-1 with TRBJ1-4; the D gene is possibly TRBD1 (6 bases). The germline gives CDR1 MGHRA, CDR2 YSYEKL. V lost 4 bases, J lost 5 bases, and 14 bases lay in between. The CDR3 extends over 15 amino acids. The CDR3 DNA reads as TGCGCCAGCAGCCCATGGACAGCGCAGAATGAAAAACTGTTTTTT. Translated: CASSPWTAQNEKLFF.

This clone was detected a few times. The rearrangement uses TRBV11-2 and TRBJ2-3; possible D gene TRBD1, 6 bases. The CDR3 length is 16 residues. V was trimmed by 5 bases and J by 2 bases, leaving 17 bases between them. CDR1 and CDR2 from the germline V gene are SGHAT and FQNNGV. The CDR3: CASSRTDRPYTDTQYF. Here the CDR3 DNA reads TGTGCCAGCAGCCGAACCGACAGGCCGTACACAGATACGCAGTATTTT. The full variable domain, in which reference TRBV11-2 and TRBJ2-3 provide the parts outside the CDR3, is EAGVAQSPRYKIIEKRQSVAFWCNPISGHATLYWYQQILGQGPKLLIQFQNNGVVDDSQLPKDRFSAERLKGVDSTLKIQPAKLEDSAVYLCASSRTDRPYTDTQYFGPGTRLTVL.

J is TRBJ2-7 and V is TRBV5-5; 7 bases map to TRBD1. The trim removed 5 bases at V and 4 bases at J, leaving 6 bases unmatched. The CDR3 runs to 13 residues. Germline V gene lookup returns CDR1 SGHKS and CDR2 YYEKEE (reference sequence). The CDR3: CASSYRDSYEQYV. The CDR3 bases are TGTGCCAGCAGTTACCGGGACAGTTACGAGCAGTACGTC.

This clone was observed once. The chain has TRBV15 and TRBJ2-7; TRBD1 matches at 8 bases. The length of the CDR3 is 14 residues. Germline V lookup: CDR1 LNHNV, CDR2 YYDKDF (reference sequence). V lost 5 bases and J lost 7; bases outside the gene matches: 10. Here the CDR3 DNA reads TGTGCCACCAGCCCTCTTACCCGACAGGGGGAGCAGTACGTC. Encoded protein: CATSPLTRQGEQYV.